The rows below give T cell receptor beta chains drawn from one sample of a study of CD8 T cells in ankylosing spondylitis. One entry per CDR3 protein, called by TCRdb with MiXCR from the 5' RACE reads. Of more than 400,000 distinct CDR3 sequences in the sample, roughly 5.3% are singletons; the top ten hold around 3.4%. The specimen sequenced was blood, either unsorted or a sorted T cell fraction (not recorded which). The receptors shown here come from a male donor with ankylosing spondylitis. Each CDR3 is given with its conserved first and last residue. The D gene is left open where the match is weak.

>-|TRBV6-6|TRBJ1-1
CASSYGVTEAFF
>-|TRBV7-2|TRBJ2-7
CASSIGQYEQYF
>-|TRBV20-1|TRBJ2-5
CSASGGPVTQYF
>TRBD2|TRBV5-5|TRBJ2-2
CASSSTGGLAGELFF
>-|TRBV29-1|TRBJ2-3
CSASTGSPPDTQYF
>-|TRBV12-3/TRBV12-4|TRBJ1-5
CASSLIGSGQPQHF
>-|TRBV3-1|TRBJ1-1
CASSQAQGRILNTEAFF
>TRBD1|TRBV11-2|TRBJ2-7
CASSGTGVPYEQYF
>-|TRBV25-1|TRBJ2-1
CASGDEQFF
>-|TRBV4-2|TRBJ2-2
CASSQNAANTGELFF
>-|TRBV20-1|TRBJ1-2
CSADSGTPIFSYTF
>-|TRBV5-1|TRBJ2-5
CASSIYRQETQYF
>-|TRBV11-3|TRBJ2-1
CASSLGPEGNEQFF
>-|TRBV28|TRBJ1-6
CASSAPSYNSPLHF
>TRBD1|TRBV20-1|TRBJ1-2
CSARQGIDYGYTF
>-|TRBV29-1|TRBJ1-3
CSVLQGPGNTIYF
>-|TRBV7-2|TRBJ2-1
CASSLGQGIHNEQFF
>-|TRBV20-1|TRBJ2-3
CSARSRGGVTDTQYF
>-|TRBV12-3/TRBV12-4|TRBJ2-3
CASSLDHPEDTQYF
>TRBD1|TRBV6-2/TRBV6-3|TRBJ2-7
CASSTLPGQGTYEQYF
>-|TRBV15|TRBJ1-2
CATSREGTGWDGYTF
>-|TRBV12-3/TRBV12-4|TRBJ1-5
CASSLRGGVLGNQPQHF
>TRBD1|TRBV18|TRBJ1-1
CASSPTGTGPTEAFF
>-|TRBV4-3|TRBJ2-7
CASSQVTRTYEQYF
>TRBD1|TRBV5-1|TRBJ1-5
CASSLGTGPNQPQHF
>TRBD2|TRBV28|TRBJ2-5
CASSLSPGLAGGPRETQYF
>-|TRBV20-1|TRBJ1-2
CSASKGVRAGYTF
>-|TRBV7-2|TRBJ2-1
CASSLSGVGRGEQFF
>-|TRBV7-8|TRBJ2-2
CASNNWREAGELFF
>-|TRBV20-1|TRBJ1-2
CSVLTYGYTF
>-|TRBV29-1|TRBJ2-3
CSVFGVDTQYF
>TRBD2|TRBV5-1|TRBJ2-1
CASSLGGTSDNEQFF
>-|TRBV27|TRBJ1-2
CASSADRNYGYTF
>TRBD2|TRBV29-1|TRBJ2-5
CSVNKWAGGETQYF
>-|TRBV4-1|TRBJ1-2
CASSAGDRGDYGYTF
>-|TRBV4-3|TRBJ2-1
CASSQERTMSSYNEQFF
>TRBD1|TRBV7-2|TRBJ1-2
CASSFRTGANYGYTF
>-|TRBV29-1|TRBJ2-3
CSVRDPWSTDTQYF
>-|TRBV28|TRBJ2-3
CASSFSGGTDTQYF